Included here is one TCR beta chain sequence, with context. Its antigen is as yet unknown. Methotrexate plus calcineurin inhibitor accompanied controls' myeloablative marrow transplants; sampling was 1 year later. Some clones are missing from TCRdb's copy, which holds only in-frame ones; the method was immunoSEQ multiplex PCR. The sample lists around 9,400 clones, roughly 90% seen once, with roughly 4% in the top ten. The trim removed 5 bases at V and 2 bases at J, leaving 12 bases unmatched. The CDR3 runs to 16 residues. Germline V gives CDR1 LNHDA, CDR2 SQIVND (reference sequence). This specimen comes from a study of T cells after posttransplantation cyclophosphamide. Study-wide points: TRB clonality was highly associated with recipient CMV seropositivity and reactivation. Tissue-infiltrating T cells from skin or gut overlapped little with blood T cells. Later blood repertoires were often dominated by clones from the donor CD8+ memory compartment.

The sequences come from PBMCs, collected roughly 67 weeks after allogeneic stem cell transplant with calcineurin inhibitor and methotrexate. This chain uses TRBV19 with TRBJ2-7; 7 nucleotides line up with TRBD2. The sequence came from a male patient in his 50s who received an allogeneic stem cell transplant from an unrelated donor, was CMV-positive, and had chronic GVHD only. The graft donor may account for some of the T cells. The CDR3 DNA is TGTGCCAGTAGTGCCATCCGGGGGGAACCCACCTACGAGCAGTACTTC. Translation gives CASSAIRGEPTYEQYF.